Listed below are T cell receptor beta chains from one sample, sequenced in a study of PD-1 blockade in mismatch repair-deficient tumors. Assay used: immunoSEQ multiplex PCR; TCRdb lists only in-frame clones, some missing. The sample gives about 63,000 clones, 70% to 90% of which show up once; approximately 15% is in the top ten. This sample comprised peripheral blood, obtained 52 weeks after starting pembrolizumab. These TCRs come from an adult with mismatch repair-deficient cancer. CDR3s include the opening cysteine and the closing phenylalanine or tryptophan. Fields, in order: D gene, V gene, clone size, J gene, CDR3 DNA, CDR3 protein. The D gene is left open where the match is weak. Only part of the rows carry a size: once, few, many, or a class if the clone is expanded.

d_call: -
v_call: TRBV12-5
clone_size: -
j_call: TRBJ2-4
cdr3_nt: TGTGCTAGTGGTTTGCCGACCGACAGCGTCAAAAACATTCAGTACTTC
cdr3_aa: CASGLPTDSVKNIQYF

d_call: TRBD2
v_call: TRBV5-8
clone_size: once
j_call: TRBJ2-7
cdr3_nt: TGTGCCAGCAGCTTGGCCTCCGGGACTACCAGCCACGAGCAGTACTTC
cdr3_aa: CASSLASGTTSHEQYF

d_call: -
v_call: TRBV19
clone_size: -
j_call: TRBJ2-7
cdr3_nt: TGTGCCAGTGGCAGGGGACGGTACGAGCAGTACTTC
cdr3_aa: CASGRGRYEQYF

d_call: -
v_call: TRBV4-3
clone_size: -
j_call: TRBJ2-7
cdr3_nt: TGCGCCAGCAGCCAAGATCGGACTATCCAATCCCACTACGAGCAGTACTTC
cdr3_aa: CASSQDRTIQSHYEQYF

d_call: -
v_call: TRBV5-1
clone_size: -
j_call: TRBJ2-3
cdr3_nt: TGCGCCAGCAGCCTCGGGTTTATCGGGAGCAGCACAGATACGCAGTATTTT
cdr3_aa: CASSLGFIGSSTDTQYF

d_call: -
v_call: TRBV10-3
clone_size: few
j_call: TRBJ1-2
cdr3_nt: TGTGCCATCAGTGGGCCCTTTACGTCCCCCGGGGGCGACTATGGCTACACCTTC
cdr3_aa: CAISGPFTSPGGDYGYTF

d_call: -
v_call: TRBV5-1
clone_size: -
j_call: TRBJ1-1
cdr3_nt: TGCGCCAGCAACAAAATGACGCGAGGGTGGCAGGGGAAATGGGCGGACACTGAAGCTTTCTTT
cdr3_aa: CASNKMTRGWQGKWADTEAFF

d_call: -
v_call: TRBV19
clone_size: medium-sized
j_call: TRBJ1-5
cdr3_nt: TGTGCCAGTAGTCCACAAGGCACTCAGCCCCAGCATTTT
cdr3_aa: CASSPQGTQPQHF

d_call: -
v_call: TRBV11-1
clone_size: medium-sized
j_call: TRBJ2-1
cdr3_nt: TGTGCCAGCAGCTTAGTCACAGGTACCTACAATGAGCAGTTCTTC
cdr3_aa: CASSLVTGTYNEQFF

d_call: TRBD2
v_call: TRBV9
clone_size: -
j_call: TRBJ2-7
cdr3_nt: TGTGCCAGCAGCGTGTCTAGCGGACCCTACGAGCAGTACTTC
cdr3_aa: CASSVSSGPYEQYF

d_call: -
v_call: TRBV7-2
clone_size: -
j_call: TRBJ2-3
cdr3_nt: TGTGCCAGCAGCTTAGAGGGGAGACTAATTACGCAGTATTTT
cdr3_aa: CASSLEGRLITQYF

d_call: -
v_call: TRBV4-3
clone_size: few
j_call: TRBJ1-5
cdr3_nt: TGCGCCAGCACCCAGGATGTTTATAGCAATCAGCCCCAGCATTTT
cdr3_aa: CASTQDVYSNQPQHF

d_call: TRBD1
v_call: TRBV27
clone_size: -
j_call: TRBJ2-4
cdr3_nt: TGTGCCAGCAGTTTAGGGCGGACAGGCATTCAGTACTTC
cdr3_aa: CASSLGRTGIQYF

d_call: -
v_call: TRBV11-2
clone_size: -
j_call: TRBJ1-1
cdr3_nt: TGTGCCAGCAGCTTTTTTCCAGGGGAGGACACTGAAGCTTTCTTT
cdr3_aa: CASSFFPGEDTEAFF

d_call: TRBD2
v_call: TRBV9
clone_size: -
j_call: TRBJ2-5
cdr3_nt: TGTGCCAGCAGCCCCCGGGGAGGGATTATACCGTACCAAGAGACCCAGTACTTC
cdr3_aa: CASSPRGGIIPYQETQYF

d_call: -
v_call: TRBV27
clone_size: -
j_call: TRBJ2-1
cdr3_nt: TGTGCCAGCAGTCCAGGGTCCTCGGATGAGCAGTTCTTC
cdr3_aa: CASSPGSSDEQFF

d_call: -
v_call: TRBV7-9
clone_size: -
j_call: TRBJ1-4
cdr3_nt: TGTGCCAGCACCCCCGGGACGGGTGAAAAACTGTTTTTT
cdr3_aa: CASTPGTGEKLFF

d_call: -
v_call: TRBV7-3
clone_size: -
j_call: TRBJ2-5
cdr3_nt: TGTGCCAGCAGCTTATCTAGTTCGAGTGAGACCCAGTACTTC
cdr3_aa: CASSLSSSSETQYF

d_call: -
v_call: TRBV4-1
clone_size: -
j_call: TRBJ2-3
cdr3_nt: TGCGCCAGCAGGCTAACAGGGACCACAGATACGCAGTATTTT
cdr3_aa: CASRLTGTTDTQYF

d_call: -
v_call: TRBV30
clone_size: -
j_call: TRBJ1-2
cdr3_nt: TGTGCCTGGAGTGTACCGGAGGTCTATGGCTACACCTTC
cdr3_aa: CAWSVPEVYGYTF